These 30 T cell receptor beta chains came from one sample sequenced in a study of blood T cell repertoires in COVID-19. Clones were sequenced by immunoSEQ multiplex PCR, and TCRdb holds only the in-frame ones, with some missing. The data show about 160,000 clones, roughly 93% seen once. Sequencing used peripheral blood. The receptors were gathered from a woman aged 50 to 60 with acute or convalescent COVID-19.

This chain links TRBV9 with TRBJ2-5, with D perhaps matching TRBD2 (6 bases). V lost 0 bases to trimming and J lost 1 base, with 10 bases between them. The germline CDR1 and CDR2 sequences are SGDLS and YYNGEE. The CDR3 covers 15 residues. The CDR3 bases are TGTGCCAGCAGCGTAGGGCCCGGGGGCCAAGAGACCCAGTACTTC. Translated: CASSVGPGGQETQYF.

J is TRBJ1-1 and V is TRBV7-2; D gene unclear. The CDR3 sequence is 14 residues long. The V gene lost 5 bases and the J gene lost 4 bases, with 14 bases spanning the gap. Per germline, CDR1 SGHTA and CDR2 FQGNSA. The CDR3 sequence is CASSPWSGGTEAFF. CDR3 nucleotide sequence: TGTGCCAGCAGCCCCTGGTCAGGAGGCACTGAAGCTTTCTTT.

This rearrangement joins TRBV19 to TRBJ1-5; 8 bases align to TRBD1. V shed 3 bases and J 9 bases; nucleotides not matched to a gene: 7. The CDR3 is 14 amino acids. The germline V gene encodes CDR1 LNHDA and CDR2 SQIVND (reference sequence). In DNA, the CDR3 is TGTGCCAGTAGTATTAAGCAGGGGGCAGGGCCCCAGCATTTT. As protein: CASSIKQGAGPQHF.

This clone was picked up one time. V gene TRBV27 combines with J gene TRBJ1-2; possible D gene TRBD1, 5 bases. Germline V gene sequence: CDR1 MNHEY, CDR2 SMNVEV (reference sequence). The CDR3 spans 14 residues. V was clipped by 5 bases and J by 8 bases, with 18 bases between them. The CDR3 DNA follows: TGTGCCAGCAGTCCCCAAGGGGTCCTAGGGGGCTACACCTTC. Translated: CASSPQGVLGGYTF.

The CDR3 protein is CASRLGLAGRETQYF. The CDR3 region has the DNA TGTGCCAGCAGACTGGGACTAGCGGGGCGAGAGACCCAGTACTTC. The chain joins TRBV7-8 to TRBJ2-5; 13 bases match TRBD2. V gave up 6 bases and J gave up 4 bases; unmatched junction bases: 5. This CDR3 has 15 residues. Per germline, CDR1 SGHVS and CDR2 FQNEAQ.

CDR3 sequence: CSAEKKKTQYF. The CDR3 bases are TGCAGTGCTGAGAAAAAGAAGACCCAGTACTTC. This sequence joins TRBV20-1 and TRBJ2-5, with no clear D. The V end was cut by 5 bases, the J end by 6 bases, with 10 bases between. The V gene's germline CDR1 is DFQATT and CDR2 SNEGSKA (reference sequence). The CDR3 length is 11 residues.

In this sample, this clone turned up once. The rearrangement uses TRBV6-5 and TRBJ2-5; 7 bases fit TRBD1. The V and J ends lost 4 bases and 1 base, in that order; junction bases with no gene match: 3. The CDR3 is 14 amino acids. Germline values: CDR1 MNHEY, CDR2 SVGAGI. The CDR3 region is CASSSGQSQETQYF. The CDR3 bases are TGTGCCAGCAGTTCGGGACAGTCCCAAGAGACCCAGTACTTC.

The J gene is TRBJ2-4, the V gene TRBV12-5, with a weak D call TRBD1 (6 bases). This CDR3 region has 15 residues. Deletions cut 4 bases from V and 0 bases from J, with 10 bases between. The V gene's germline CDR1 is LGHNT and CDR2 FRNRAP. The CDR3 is CASGWTVLAKNIQYF. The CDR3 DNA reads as TGTGCTAGTGGTTGGACAGTATTAGCCAAAAACATTCAGTACTTC.

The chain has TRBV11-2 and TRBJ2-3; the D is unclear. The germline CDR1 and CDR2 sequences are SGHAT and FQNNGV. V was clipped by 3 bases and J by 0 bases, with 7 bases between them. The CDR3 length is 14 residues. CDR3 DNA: TGTGCCAGCAGCTTCGGTATCAGCACAGATACGCAGTATTTT. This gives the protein CASSFGISTDTQYF.

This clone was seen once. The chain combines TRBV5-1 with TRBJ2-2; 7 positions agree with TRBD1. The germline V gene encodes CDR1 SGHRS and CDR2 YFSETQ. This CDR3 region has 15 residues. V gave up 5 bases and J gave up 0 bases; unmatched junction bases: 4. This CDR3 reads CASSLGQSNTGELFF. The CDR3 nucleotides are TGCGCCAGCAGTCTGGGACAGTCGAACACCGGGGAGCTGTTTTTT.

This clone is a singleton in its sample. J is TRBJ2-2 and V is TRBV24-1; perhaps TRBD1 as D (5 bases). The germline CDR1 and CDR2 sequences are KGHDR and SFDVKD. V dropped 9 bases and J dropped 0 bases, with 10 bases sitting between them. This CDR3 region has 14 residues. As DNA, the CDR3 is TGTGCCACCCAAAGGACAACGAACACCGGGGAGCTGTTTTTT. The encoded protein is CATQRTTNTGELFF.

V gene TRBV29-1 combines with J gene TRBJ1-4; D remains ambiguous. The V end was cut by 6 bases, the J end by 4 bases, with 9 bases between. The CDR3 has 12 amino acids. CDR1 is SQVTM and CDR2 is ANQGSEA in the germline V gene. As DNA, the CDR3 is TGCAGCGTCCACGCGGGTAATGAAAAACTGTTTTTT. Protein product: CSVHAGNEKLFF.

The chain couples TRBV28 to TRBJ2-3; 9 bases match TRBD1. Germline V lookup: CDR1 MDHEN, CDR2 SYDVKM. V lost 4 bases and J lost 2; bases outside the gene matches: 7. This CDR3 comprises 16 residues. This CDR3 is CASSYETGGNTDTQYF. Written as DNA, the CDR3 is TGTGCCAGCAGTTACGAGACAGGGGGAAACACAGATACGCAGTATTTT. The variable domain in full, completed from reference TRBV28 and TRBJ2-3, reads DVKVTQSSRYLVKRTGEKVFLECVQDMDHENMFWYRQDPGLGLRLIYFSYDVKMKEKGDIPEGYSVSREKKERFSLILESASTNQTSMYLCASSYETGGNTDTQYFGPGTRLTVL.

CDR3 nucleotide sequence: TGTGCCACCAGTGATATTGGGGGGAGGGGACAAGAGACCCAGTACTTC. Translated: CATSDIGGRGQETQYF. The chain uses TRBV24-1 and TRBJ2-5; 7 bases align to TRBD2. The junction had 8 bases not matched to a gene; V was cut back by 3 bases and J by 2 bases. Germline V CDR1 and CDR2: KGHDR, SFDVKD. The CDR3 runs to 16 residues.

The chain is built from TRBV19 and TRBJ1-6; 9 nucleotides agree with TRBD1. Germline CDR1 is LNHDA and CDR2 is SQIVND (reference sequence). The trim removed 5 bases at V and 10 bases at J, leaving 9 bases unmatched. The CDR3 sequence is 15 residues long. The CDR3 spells CASSSPGQGQSPLHF. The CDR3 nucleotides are TGTGCCAGTAGTTCCCCGGGACAGGGACAATCACCCCTCCACTTT.

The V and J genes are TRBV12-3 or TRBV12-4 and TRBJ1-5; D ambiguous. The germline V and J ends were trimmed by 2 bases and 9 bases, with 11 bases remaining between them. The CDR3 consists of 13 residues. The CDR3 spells CASSLNSDMPQHF. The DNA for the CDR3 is TGTGCCAGCAGTTTAAACAGTGATATGCCCCAGCATTTT.

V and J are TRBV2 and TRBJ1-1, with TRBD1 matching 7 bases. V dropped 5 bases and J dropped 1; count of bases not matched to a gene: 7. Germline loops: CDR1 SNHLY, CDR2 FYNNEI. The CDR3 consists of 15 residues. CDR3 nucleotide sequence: TGTGCCAGCAGTAGTACAGGGGCCCCGAACACTGAAGCTTTCTTT. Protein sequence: CASSSTGAPNTEAFF.

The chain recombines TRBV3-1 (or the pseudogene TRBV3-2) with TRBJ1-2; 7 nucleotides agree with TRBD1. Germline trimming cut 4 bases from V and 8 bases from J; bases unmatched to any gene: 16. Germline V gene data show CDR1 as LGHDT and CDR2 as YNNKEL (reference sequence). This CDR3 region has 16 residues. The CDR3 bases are TGTGCCAGCAGCCTCGGGACAGCAGGGGCCCTATTGGGCTACACCTTC. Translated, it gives CASSLGTAGALLGYTF.

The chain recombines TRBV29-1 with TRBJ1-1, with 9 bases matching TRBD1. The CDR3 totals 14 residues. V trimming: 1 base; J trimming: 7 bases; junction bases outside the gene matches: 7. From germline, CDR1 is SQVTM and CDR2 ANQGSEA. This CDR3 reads CSVEAGTGLSEAFF. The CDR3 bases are TGCAGCGTTGAAGCGGGGACAGGGCTAAGTGAAGCTTTCTTT. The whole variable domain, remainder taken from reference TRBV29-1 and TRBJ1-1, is SAVISQKPSRDICQRGTSLTIQCQVDSQVTMMFWYRQQPGQSLTLIATANQGSEATYESGFVIDKFPISRPNLTFSTLTVSNMSPEDSSIYLCSVEAGTGLSEAFFGQGTRLTVV.

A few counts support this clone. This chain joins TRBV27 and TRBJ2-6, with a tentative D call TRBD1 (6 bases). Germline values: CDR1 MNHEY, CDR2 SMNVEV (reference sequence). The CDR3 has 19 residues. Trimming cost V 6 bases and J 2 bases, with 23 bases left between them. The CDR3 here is CASSGITGKEFAGANVLTF. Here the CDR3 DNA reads TGTGCCAGCAGCGGGATAACAGGGAAAGAATTCGCTGGGGCCAACGTCCTGACTTTC.

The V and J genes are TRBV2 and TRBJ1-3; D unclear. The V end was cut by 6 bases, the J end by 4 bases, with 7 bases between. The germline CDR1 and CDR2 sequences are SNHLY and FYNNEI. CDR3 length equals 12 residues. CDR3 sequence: CASREQGNTIYF. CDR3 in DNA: TGTGCCAGCAGGGAACAGGGAAACACCATATATTTT. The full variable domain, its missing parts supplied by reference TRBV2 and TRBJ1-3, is EPEVTQTPSHQVTQMGQEVILRCVPISNHLYFYWYRQILGQKVEFLVSFYNNEISEKSEIFDDQFSVERPDGSNFTLKIRSTKLEDSAMYFCASREQGNTIYFGEGSWLTVV.

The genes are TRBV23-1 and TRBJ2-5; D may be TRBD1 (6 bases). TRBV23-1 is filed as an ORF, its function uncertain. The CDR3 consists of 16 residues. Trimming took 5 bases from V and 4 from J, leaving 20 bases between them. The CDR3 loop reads CASSLPGHRTPETQYF. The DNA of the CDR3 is TGCGCCAGCAGTTTACCGGGACACCGGACCCCAGAGACCCAGTACTTC.

DNA of the CDR3: TGTGCCACCAGTGTTGGGGCTGGCACAGATACGCAGTATTTT. Its translation: CATSVGAGTDTQYF. The rearrangement joins TRBV24-1 to TRBJ2-3; possibly TRBD1 for D (5 bases). The CDR3 consists of 14 residues. V dropped 5 bases and J dropped 1 base, with 9 bases sitting between them. Germline V gene lookup returns CDR1 KGHDR and CDR2 SFDVKD.

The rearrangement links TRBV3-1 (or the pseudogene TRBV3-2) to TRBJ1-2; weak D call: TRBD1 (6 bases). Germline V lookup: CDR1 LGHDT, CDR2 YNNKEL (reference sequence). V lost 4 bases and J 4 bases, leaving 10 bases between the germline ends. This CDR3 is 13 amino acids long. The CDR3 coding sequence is TGTGCCAGCAGCCGCGGACAGACCTATGGCTACACCTTC. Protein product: CASSRGQTYGYTF.

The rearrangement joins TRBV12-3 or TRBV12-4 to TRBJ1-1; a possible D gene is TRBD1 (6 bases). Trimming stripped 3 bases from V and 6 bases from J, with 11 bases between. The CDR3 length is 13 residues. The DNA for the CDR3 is TGTGCCAGCAGTTTCAATGAGGGGGCTGAAGCTTTCTTT. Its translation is CASSFNEGAEAFF.

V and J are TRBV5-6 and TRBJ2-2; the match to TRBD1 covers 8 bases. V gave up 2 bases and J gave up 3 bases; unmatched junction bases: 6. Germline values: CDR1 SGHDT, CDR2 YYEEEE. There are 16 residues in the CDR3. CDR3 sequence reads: CASSFLGQGDTGELFF. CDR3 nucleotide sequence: TGTGCCAGCAGCTTTTTAGGACAGGGTGACACCGGGGAGCTGTTTTTT.

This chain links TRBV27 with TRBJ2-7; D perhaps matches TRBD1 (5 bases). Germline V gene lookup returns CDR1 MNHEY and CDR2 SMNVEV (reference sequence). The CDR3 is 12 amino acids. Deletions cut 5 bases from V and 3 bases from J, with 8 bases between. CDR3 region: CASSLQGYEQYF. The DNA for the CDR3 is TGTGCCAGCAGTCTTCAGGGCTACGAGCAGTACTTC.

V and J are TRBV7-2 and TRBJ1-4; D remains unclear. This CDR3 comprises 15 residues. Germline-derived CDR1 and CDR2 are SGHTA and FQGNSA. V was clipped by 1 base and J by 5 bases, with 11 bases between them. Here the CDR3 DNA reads TGTGCCAGCAGCTTAGGGGCAGGCGCAAATGAAAAACTGTTTTTT. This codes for CASSLGAGANEKLFF.

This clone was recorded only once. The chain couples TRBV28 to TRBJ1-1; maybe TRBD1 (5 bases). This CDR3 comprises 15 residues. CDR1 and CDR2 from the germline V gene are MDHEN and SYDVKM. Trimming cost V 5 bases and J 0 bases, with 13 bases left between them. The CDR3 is CASSPGGVLNTEAFF. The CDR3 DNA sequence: TGTGCCAGCAGTCCCGGGGGGGTCCTGAACACTGAAGCTTTCTTT.

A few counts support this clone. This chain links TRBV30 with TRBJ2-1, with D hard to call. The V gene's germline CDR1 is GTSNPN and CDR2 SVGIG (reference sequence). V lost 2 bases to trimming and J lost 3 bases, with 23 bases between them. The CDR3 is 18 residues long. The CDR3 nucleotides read TGTGCCTGGAGTCACGGAGCGCCGCGGATTAATTTCTACAATGAGCAGTTCTTC. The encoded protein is CAWSHGAPRINFYNEQFF.